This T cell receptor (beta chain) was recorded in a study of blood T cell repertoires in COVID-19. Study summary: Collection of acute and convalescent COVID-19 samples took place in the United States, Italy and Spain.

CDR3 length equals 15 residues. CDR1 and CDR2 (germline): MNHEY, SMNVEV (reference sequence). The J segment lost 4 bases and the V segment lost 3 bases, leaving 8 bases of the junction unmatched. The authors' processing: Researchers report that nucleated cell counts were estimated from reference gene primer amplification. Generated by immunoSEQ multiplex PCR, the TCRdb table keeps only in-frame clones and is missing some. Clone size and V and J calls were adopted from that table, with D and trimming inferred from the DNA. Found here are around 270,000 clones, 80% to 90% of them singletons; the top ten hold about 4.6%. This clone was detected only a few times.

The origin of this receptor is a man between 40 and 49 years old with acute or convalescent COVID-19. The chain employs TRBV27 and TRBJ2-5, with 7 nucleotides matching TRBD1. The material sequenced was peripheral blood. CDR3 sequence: CASSFDRDKTETQYF. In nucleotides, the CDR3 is TGTGCCAGCAGTTTCGACAGGGATAAGACAGAGACCCAGTACTTC.